This TCR beta chain was identified in a study of CXCR3-negative and CXCR3-positive naive CD8 T cells. Overall study results and limits: TRB CDR3s of CXCR3-positive naive cells were more hydrophobic than those of CXCR3-negative naive cells.

UMI-tagged TRB cDNA libraries were built via 5' RACE. Following a re-call of the 5' RACE reads, TCRdb has one entry per CDR3 protein and lacks DNA. The sample totals about 110,000 distinct CDR3 sequences; its top ten clones hold 0.38%. Comment on this clonotype: Its target is unknown.

This clonotype was sampled from a human donor in good health. Some clones in this sample may be carry-over from other donors' samples. Specimen: naive CXCR3+ CD8+ T cells from blood. Described subset: CD45RO-CCR7+CD27+CD95- naive CD8+ T cells expressing CXCR3 (TNR3+).

The CDR3 spells CASSYSLPPGDEQYF. The chain joins TRBV6-6 to TRBJ2-7; TCRdb's D gene call, TRBD1, goes unchecked for lack of DNA. Germline CDR1 and CDR2: MNHNY and SVGAGI (reference sequence). The CDR3 covers 15 residues.